What follows are 28 T cell receptor beta chains derived from one specimen sequenced in a study of T cells in tumors after PD-1 blockade. Only in-frame clones appear in the TCRdb table, and some are missing; sequencing was by immunoSEQ multiplex PCR. The sample lists 4,700 or so clones; 50% to 80% were seen once. Material: tumor tissue, obtained before anti-PD-1 treatment. The receptors derive from a human donor with cutaneous squamous cell carcinoma.

The V call is TRBV21-1, the J call TRBJ2-3; TRBD2 is the table's D call and was not checked against the DNA. TRBV21-1 is described as a pseudogene. CDR3 size: 15 residues. CDR3 bases: TGTGCCAGCAGCAAAGCGCGCGGGAAGTTAGGTACGCAGTATTTT. Protein product: CASSKARGKLGTQYF.

The gene calls are TRBV19 and TRBJ2-1; no clear D gene. Trimming shortened V by 5 bases and J by 4 bases, and 12 bases separated the two germline ends. Germline CDR1 reads LNHDA; CDR2 reads SQIVND (reference sequence). There are 14 residues in the CDR3. Here the CDR3 reads CASSFGVGYNEQFF. CDR3 bases: TGTGCCAGTAGTTTCGGCGTGGGGTACAATGAGCAGTTCTTC.

V gene TRBV27 combines with J gene TRBJ2-7; a weak D match, TRBD2 (6 bases). The V and J ends lost 0 bases and 6 bases respectively, with 12 bases between them. From germline, CDR1 is MNHEY and CDR2 SMNVEV (reference sequence). This CDR3 has 14 residues. CDR3 coding DNA: TGTGCCAGCAGTTTATCACTTGGAGGGCCCGAGCAGTACTTC. This translates into CASSLSLGGPEQYF.

The chain has TRBV7-2 and TRBJ1-4, with unresolved D. CDR1 and CDR2 from the germline V gene are SGHTA and FQGNSA. CDR3 length: 17 amino acids. The V end was cut by 1 base, the J end by 2 bases, with 14 bases between. This chain's CDR3 is CASSLDAIRATNEKLFF. In nucleotides, the CDR3 is TGTGCCAGCAGCTTAGACGCAATCCGTGCGACTAATGAAAAACTGTTTTTT.

The chain recombines TRBV27 with TRBJ1-2, with D possibly matching TRBD1 (5 bases). This CDR3 has 14 residues. The V end was cut by 4 bases, the J end by 8 bases, with 17 bases between. From germline, CDR1 is MNHEY and CDR2 SMNVEV (reference sequence). The CDR3 DNA reads TGTGCCAGCAGTTCTGGGGGACGTGTAGAAGGCTACACCTTC. Protein: CASSSGGRVEGYTF.

The chain carries TRBV5-5 and TRBJ2-5; tentatively, D is TRBD1 (6 bases). V lost 4 bases to trimming and J lost 1 base, with 11 bases between them. Germline V gives CDR1 SGHKS, CDR2 YYEKEE (reference sequence). This CDR3 is 14 amino acids long. In nucleotides, the CDR3 is TGTGCCAGCAGCGCCGGACAGATCCAAGAGACCCAGTACTTC. Protein: CASSAGQIQETQYF.

The chain links TRBV27 to TRBJ2-5; TRBD1 matches at 8 bases. Germline V CDR1 and CDR2: MNHEY, SMNVEV (reference sequence). Trimming took 6 bases from V and 2 from J; bases not matched to a gene: 5. This CDR3 is built from 14 residues. In DNA, the CDR3 is TGTGCCAGCAGGAGACGACAGGGGCAAGAGACCCAGTACTTC. Its translation is CASRRRQGQETQYF.

This clone occurred a few times. The genes are TRBV29-1 and TRBJ2-7; D is possibly TRBD1 (5 bases). Germline V gives CDR1 SQVTM, CDR2 ANQGSEA. The CDR3 consists of 13 residues. The V end lost 4 bases, the J end lost 1 base, and 11 bases lay between the germline ends. The CDR3 loop is CSVATGYSYEQYF. CDR3 DNA: TGCAGCGTTGCTACAGGTTATTCCTACGAGCAGTACTTC.

This clone was counted only a few times. The rearrangement links TRBV12-3 or TRBV12-4 to TRBJ1-6; D uncertain. Trimming took 6 bases from V and 5 from J, leaving 8 bases between them. CDR3 length: 13 residues. The CDR3 loop reads CASSLNNNSPLHF. Here the CDR3 DNA reads TGTGCCAGCAGCCTAAATAATAATTCACCCCTCCACTTT.

The gene calls are TRBV5-6 and TRBJ2-5; 9 bases fit TRBD2. This CDR3 spans 14 amino acids. Germline V gives CDR1 SGHDT, CDR2 YYEEEE. V dropped 3 bases and J dropped 5; count of bases not matched to a gene: 5. Here the CDR3 reads CASSWTSARETQYF. Written as DNA, the CDR3 is TGTGCCAGCAGCTGGACTAGCGCGCGGGAGACCCAGTACTTC.

This clone was seen a handful of times. J is TRBJ1-1 and V is TRBV2; no clear D. CDR3 length: 15 amino acids. Trimming stripped 5 bases from V and 0 bases from J, with 13 bases between. Germline loops: CDR1 SNHLY, CDR2 FYNNEI. The CDR3 DNA reads as TGTGCCAGCAGTTCCACGACCGCGATGAACACTGAAGCTTTCTTT. It is translated as CASSSTTAMNTEAFF.

This chain joins TRBV10-1 and TRBJ2-7; D is unresolved. CDR3 length equals 12 residues. The ends were cut back, 3 bases at V and 7 bases at J, with 10 bases in the middle. Per the germline V gene, CDR1 is WNHNN and CDR2 is SYGVQD (reference sequence). Here the CDR3 DNA reads TGCGCCAGCAGTGAAAATTCATGGGAGCAGTACTTC. Its protein is CASSENSWEQYF.

This chain joins TRBV5-1 and TRBJ1-1; perhaps TRBD1 as D (5 bases). The CDR3 sequence is 14 residues long. The V gene lost 1 base and the J gene lost 0 bases, with 7 bases spanning the gap. Germline V lookup: CDR1 SGHRS, CDR2 YFSETQ. This chain's CDR3 is CASSLNRMNTEAFF. The DNA for the CDR3 is TGCGCCAGCAGCTTGAACAGGATGAACACTGAAGCTTTCTTT.

The chain employs TRBV7-9 and TRBJ2-1; 9 bases line up with TRBD1. Losses at the gene ends were 8 bases for V and 9 bases for J; bases not matched to a gene: 8. The CDR3 length is 13 residues. The germline CDR1 and CDR2 sequences are SEHNR and FQNEAQ (reference sequence). The CDR3 nucleotides are TGTGCCAGCGGACAGGGGACCGGTGGTGAGCAGTTCTTC. Translated: CASGQGTGGEQFF.

The gene calls are TRBV10-1 and TRBJ2-7; D gene uncertain. Looked up from germline, CDR1 is WNHNN and CDR2 is SYGVQD (reference sequence). This CDR3 region has 10 residues. With 2 bases removed from V and 6 bases from J, the gap between germline ends came to 2 bases. CDR3 nucleotides: TGCGCCAGCAGTGAGGGCGAGCAGTACTTC. Protein sequence: CASSEGEQYF.

This sequence joins TRBV24-1 and TRBJ1-6; D is uncertain. Germline-derived CDR1 and CDR2 are KGHDR and SFDVKD. The CDR3 runs to 13 residues. Trimming cost V 9 bases and J 3 bases, with 8 bases left between them. DNA of the CDR3: TGTGCCACCCAAGGAAACTATAATTCACCCCTCCACTTT. As protein: CATQGNYNSPLHF.

This chain joins TRBV9 and TRBJ1-5, with 9 nucleotides matching TRBD1. Looked up from germline, CDR1 is SGDLS and CDR2 is YYNGEE. The V gene end was trimmed by 3 bases and the J gene end by 0 bases; junction bases not matched to a gene: 1. This CDR3 is 15 amino acids long. In nucleotides, the CDR3 is TGTGCCAGCAGCGAGGGACAGGGTAGCAATCAGCCCCAGCATTTT. Amino acids: CASSEGQGSNQPQHF.

The chain links TRBV5-6 to TRBJ2-3, with 15 bases matching TRBD2. From germline, CDR1 is SGHDT and CDR2 YYEEEE. The length of the CDR3 is 18 residues. J gave up 6 bases and V 0 bases, and 8 bases lay outside the gene matches. The CDR3, as DNA: TGTGCCAGCAGCTTGGCCCCGGGACTAGCGGGGGGTCGGGATACGCAGTATTTT. It yields the protein CASSLAPGLAGGRDTQYF.

V and J are TRBV6-5 and TRBJ1-2, with 7 positions matching TRBD1. Trimming removed 10 bases from V and 5 bases from J; junction bases left unmatched: 10. CDR1 is MNHEY and CDR2 is SVGAGI in the germline V gene. The length of the CDR3 is 13 residues. The CDR3 sequence is CATETSTGYGYTF. CDR3 in DNA: TGTGCCACCGAGACTTCGACAGGGTATGGCTACACCTTC.

V and J are TRBV25-1 and TRBJ1-2; possible D gene TRBD1, 6 bases. Looked up from germline, CDR1 is MGHDK and CDR2 is SYGVNS. Trimming shortened V by 4 bases and J by 4 bases, and 7 bases separated the two germline ends. The CDR3 sequence is 12 residues long. The CDR3 sequence: CASSGTVYGYTF. CDR3 in DNA: TGTGCCAGCAGTGGGACAGTCTATGGCTACACCTTC.

This clone was recorded a few times. The chain couples TRBV7-9 to TRBJ2-7; TRBD1 might be the D (5 bases). Germline CDR1 and CDR2: SEHNR and FQNEAQ (reference sequence). This CDR3 contains 13 residues. V was cut by 5 bases and J by 3 bases, with 11 bases left in between. The CDR3 loop is CASSIGANYEQYF. In DNA form, the CDR3 reads TGTGCCAGCAGCATAGGGGCGAACTACGAGCAGTACTTC.

The V and J genes are TRBV28 and TRBJ2-5; TRBD1 matches 10 bases. This CDR3 has 16 residues. Germline CDR1 is MDHEN and CDR2 is SYDVKM. Trimming removed 1 base from V and 2 bases from J; junction bases left unmatched: 4. Here the CDR3 DNA reads TGTGCCAGCAGTTTATTGGGGACAGGGGCTCAAGAGACCCAGTACTTC. This gives the protein CASSLLGTGAQETQYF.

This clone was picked up a small number of times. This chain links TRBV6-5 with TRBJ2-2; TRBD2 aligns across 9 bases. Germline-derived CDR1 and CDR2 are MNHEY and SVGAGI. The CDR3 is made up of 15 amino acids. V dropped 5 bases and J dropped 3; count of bases not matched to a gene: 4. The CDR3 region is CASSLAGLDTGELFF. In DNA form, the CDR3 reads TGTGCCAGCAGTCTAGCGGGGCTCGACACCGGGGAGCTGTTTTTT.

This chain joins TRBV5-1 and TRBJ2-2, with TRBD1 matching over 8 bases. V trimming: 4 bases; J trimming: 6 bases; junction bases outside the gene matches: 14. The germline CDR1 and CDR2 sequences are SGHRS and YFSETQ. CDR3 length: 17 residues. Here the CDR3 reads CASSPTDRGVIAGELFF. Here the CDR3 DNA reads TGCGCCAGCAGCCCAACTGACAGGGGTGTTATTGCCGGGGAGCTGTTTTTT.

The chain joins TRBV2 to TRBJ2-4; D unclear. Germline V CDR1 and CDR2: SNHLY, FYNNEI. Trimming pared 10 bases from V and 0 bases from J, leaving 19 bases between. The CDR3 runs to 16 residues. CDR3 residues: CATMPRADLAKNIQYF. CDR3 sequence (DNA): TGTGCCACCATGCCCCGGGCGGACCTAGCCAAAAACATTCAGTACTTC.

This clone was found once. The chain combines TRBV5-1 with TRBJ2-3, with TRBD2 matching over 9 bases. V lost 4 bases to trimming and J lost 2 bases; unmatched junction nucleotides: 11. The CDR3 has 17 amino acids. Germline lookup yields CDR1 SGHRS and CDR2 YFSETQ. The CDR3 loop reads CASSRSILAGSTDTQYF. The CDR3 nucleotides read TGCGCCAGCAGCCGTTCTATTCTAGCGGGGTCCACAGATACGCAGTATTTT.

The V gene is TRBV29-1, the J gene TRBJ1-2; D is possibly TRBD1 (5 bases). The CDR3 runs 11 residues. Germline loops: CDR1 SQVTM, CDR2 ANQGSEA. In nucleotides, the CDR3 is TGCAGTACATGGGGCAACTATGGCTACACCTTC. It codes for CSTWGNYGYTF.

V gene TRBV5-5 combines with J gene TRBJ2-1; no clear D gene. V was pared by 5 bases and J by 0 bases, with 9 bases between. Germline V gene lookup returns CDR1 SGHKS and CDR2 YYEKEE (reference sequence). The length of the CDR3 is 14 residues. CDR3 sequence: CASSRLSSYNEQFF. The CDR3 bases are TGTGCCAGCAGTCGACTGAGCTCCTACAATGAGCAGTTCTTC. The variable domain in full, with the rest retrieved from reference TRBV5-5 and TRBJ2-1, is DAGVTQSPTHLIKTRGQQVTLRCSPISGHKSVSWYQQVLGQGPQFIFQYYEKEERGRGNFPDRFSARQFPNYSSELNVNALLLGDSALYLCASSRLSSYNEQFFGPGTRLTVL.